The 3 T cell receptor beta chains listed next were all sequenced from one sample in a study of breast tumors, draining lymph nodes, adjacent tissues. One entry per CDR3 protein results from TCRdb running MiXCR on the multiplex PCR reads. The sample holds over 250,000 distinct CDR3 sequences, 30% seen once. The lymph nodes were axillary draining lymph nodes from breast cancer patients. Sequencing was performed on axillary lymph node tissue. The receptor source for this set is a female donor with breast cancer. Some clones in this sample may be carry-over from other donors' samples.

This clonotype turned up a few times. The chain is built from TRBV5-4 and TRBJ2-1, with 8 nucleotides matching TRBD2. The CDR3 extends over 14 amino acids. Trimming at V came to 5 bases and at J to 8 bases, leaving 9 bases not matched to a gene. Germline V gene data show CDR1 as SGHNT and CDR2 as YYREEE (reference sequence). CDR3 nucleotide sequence: TGTGCCAGCAGTCGTATAGCGGGAAGGTATGAGCAGTTCTTC. It translates to CASSRIAGRYEQFF.

This clonotype has ten or more counts. The rearrangement uses TRBV6-2 or TRBV6-3 and TRBJ1-3; D not certain. Looked up from germline, CDR1 is MNHEY and CDR2 is SVGEGT. V gave up 5 bases and J gave up 0 bases, with 14 bases separating them. This CDR3 region has 16 residues. The DNA for the CDR3 is TGTGCCAGCAGTAAACCGGACCGCAACTCTGGAAACACCATATATTTT. This encodes CASSKPDRNSGNTIYF.

This clonotype was picked up a small number of times. Possible read error: a much larger clone is one base away. This rearrangement joins TRBV7-8 to TRBJ1-3, with D possibly TRBD1 on 5 matching bases. CDR3 length: 15 amino acids. Germline CDR1 SGHVS, CDR2 FQNEAQ. CDR3 in amino acids: CASSHSGGSGNTIHF. In nucleotides, the CDR3 is TGTGCCAGCAGCCACTCGGGGGGGTCTGGAAACACCATACATTTT.